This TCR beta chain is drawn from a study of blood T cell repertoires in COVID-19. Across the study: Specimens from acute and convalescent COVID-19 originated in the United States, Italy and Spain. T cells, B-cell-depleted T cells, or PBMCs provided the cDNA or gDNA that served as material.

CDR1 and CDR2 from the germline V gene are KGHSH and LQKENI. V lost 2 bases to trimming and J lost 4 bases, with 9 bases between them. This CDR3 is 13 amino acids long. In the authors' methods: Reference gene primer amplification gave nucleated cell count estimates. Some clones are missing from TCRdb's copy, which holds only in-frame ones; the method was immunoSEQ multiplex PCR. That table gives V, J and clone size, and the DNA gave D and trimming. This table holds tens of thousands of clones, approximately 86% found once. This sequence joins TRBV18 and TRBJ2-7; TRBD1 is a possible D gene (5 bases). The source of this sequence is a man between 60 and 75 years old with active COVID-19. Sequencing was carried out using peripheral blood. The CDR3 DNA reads TGTGCCAGCTCACCAGGGGCCGGTTACGAGCAGTACTTC. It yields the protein CASSPGAGYEQYF. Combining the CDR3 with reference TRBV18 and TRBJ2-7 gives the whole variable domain NAGVMQNPRHLVRRRGQEARLRCSPMKGHSHVYWYRQLPEEGLKFMVYLQKENIIDESGMPKERFSAEFPKEGPSILRIQQVVRGDSAAYFCASSPGAGYEQYFGPGTRLTVT.